The 16 T cell receptor beta chains in this list originate from one sample, sequenced in a study of blood T cells in healthy people across ages. A J-beta primer mix and a sample-barcoded 5' primer were used in a second PCR of about 7 to 12 cycles. MiXCR, applied by TCRdb to the 5' RACE reads, yields one record per CDR3 protein. The sample yields roughly 570,000 distinct CDR3 sequences, 27% seen once. Sequencing was done on a sample of blood. The origin of the receptors is a woman between 65 and 79 years old in good health.

The chain combines TRBV29-1 with TRBJ2-6; D may be TRBD1 (6 bases). V shed 6 bases and J shed 4 bases, with 10 bases lying between them. The germline V gene encodes CDR1 SQVTM and CDR2 ANQGSEA. This CDR3 is built from 13 residues. CDR3: CSVRGSGANVLTF. The CDR3 nucleotides read TGCAGCGTAAGGGGGTCCGGGGCCAACGTCCTGACTTTC.

This clonotype was observed at least ten times. The chain is built from TRBV18 and TRBJ2-5; D is unresolved. CDR3 length: 12 residues. Germline V gene sequence: CDR1 KGHSH, CDR2 LQKENI. V shed 8 bases and J shed 5 bases, with 12 bases lying between them. DNA for the CDR3: TGTGCCAGCAGTCCTAGACTGGAGACCCAGTACTTC. It is translated as CASSPRLETQYF.

This rearrangement joins TRBV5-1 to TRBJ2-3; 8 positions match TRBD2. V lost 4 bases and J lost 0; bases outside the gene matches: 7. Germline assignment: CDR1 SGHRS and CDR2 YFSETQ. The CDR3 totals 16 residues. The CDR3 reads CASSLPRGGSTDTQYF. DNA for the CDR3: TGCGCCAGCAGCCTCCCTCGGGGGGGGAGCACAGATACGCAGTATTTT.

The rearrangement uses TRBV27 and TRBJ1-2; TRBD1 is a possible D gene (6 bases). Trimming removed 7 bases from V and 3 bases from J, with 15 bases in between. This CDR3 is 14 amino acids long. The germline V gene has CDR1 MNHEY and CDR2 SMNVEV (reference sequence). Here the CDR3 reads CASNKQGLHYGYTF. For the CDR3, the DNA is TGTGCCAGCAACAAACAGGGCCTACACTATGGCTACACCTTC.

V usage is TRBV28 and J usage is TRBJ2-5, with 13 bases fitting TRBD2. The CDR3 length is 19 residues. V gave up 6 bases and J gave up 5 bases; unmatched junction bases: 18. Germline loops: CDR1 MDHEN, CDR2 SYDVKM. CDR3 loop: CASSPLGPHTSGGAETQYF. CDR3 sequence (DNA): TGTGCCAGCAGCCCTTTGGGGCCCCATACTAGCGGGGGGGCGGAGACCCAGTACTTC.

The chain links TRBV29-1 to TRBJ2-2; the D is unclear. Per germline, CDR1 SQVTM and CDR2 ANQGSEA. The V gene lost 1 base and the J gene lost 4 bases, with 13 bases spanning the gap. This CDR3 has 15 amino acids. CDR3: CSVEGPLQSTGELFF. The CDR3 bases are TGCAGCGTTGAAGGTCCTCTACAGAGCACCGGGGAGCTGTTTTTT.

The chain uses TRBV12-3 or TRBV12-4 and TRBJ1-6, with 7 bases identical to TRBD1. After removal of 3 bases from V and 11 bases from J, the junction contained 7 bases not matched to a gene. This CDR3 has 14 residues. This CDR3 reads CASSFTGQATPLHF. CDR3 sequence (DNA): TGTGCCAGCAGTTTCACAGGACAGGCTACACCCCTCCACTTT.

The chain links TRBV20-1 to TRBJ1-1, with a weak D call TRBD1 (6 bases). Between the trimmed V and J ends, which lost 2 bases and 3 bases, there was a span of 13 bases. The germline CDR1 and CDR2 sequences are DFQATT and SNEGSKA (reference sequence). The CDR3 has 14 residues. The CDR3 nucleotides read TGCAGTGCTAGATTTCAGGGGAGGGACACTGAAGCTTTCTTT. Translated, it gives CSARFQGRDTEAFF.

The sample holds a few counts of this clonotype. This chain uses TRBV20-1 with TRBJ1-1, with a tentative D call TRBD1 (5 bases). This CDR3 has 14 amino acids. Germline V lookup: CDR1 DFQATT, CDR2 SNEGSKA (reference sequence). V shed 0 bases and J shed 5 bases, with 13 bases lying between them. The CDR3 is CSARDGAGGTEAFF. Written as DNA, the CDR3 is TGCAGTGCTAGAGATGGGGCGGGGGGGACTGAAGCTTTCTTT.

This clonotype occurred many times. The genes are TRBV20-1 and TRBJ2-1; no clear D gene. CDR3 length equals 15 residues. Trimming took 0 bases from V and 2 from J, leaving 11 bases between them. Germline assignment: CDR1 DFQATT and CDR2 SNEGSKA (reference sequence). Here the CDR3 reads CSAREARAPYNEQFF. The CDR3 DNA sequence: TGCAGTGCTAGAGAGGCTAGAGCTCCCTACAATGAGCAGTTCTTC.

This clonotype came up many times. This sequence joins TRBV2 and TRBJ1-2, with D hard to call. The V and J ends lost 6 bases and 5 bases respectively, with 7 bases between them. CDR1 is SNHLY and CDR2 is FYNNEI in the germline V gene. The CDR3 runs to 11 residues. For the CDR3, the DNA is TGTGCCAGCAGCGCGGAATATGGCTACACCTTC. Its protein product is CASSAEYGYTF.

This clonotype was found a few times. J is TRBJ2-1 and V is TRBV27; 9 bases agree with TRBD2. The germline V gene encodes CDR1 MNHEY and CDR2 SMNVEV (reference sequence). This CDR3 has 16 amino acids. Trimming at V came to 1 base and at J to 7 bases, leaving 8 bases not matched to a gene. The CDR3: CASSLLAGGAQNEQFF. Here the CDR3 DNA reads TGTGCCAGCAGTTTATTGGCGGGGGGGGCCCAGAATGAGCAGTTCTTC.

This clonotype was counted only a few times. J is TRBJ2-5 and V is TRBV11-3, with a possible D match to TRBD2 (7 bases). The end of the DNA aligns better with TRBJ2-1, so the J call may be wrong. The germline V gene has CDR1 SGHNT and CDR2 YENEEA. This CDR3 region has 15 residues. CDR3 DNA: TGTGCCAGCAGCTTCGGCGGGGGCATGGGACATGAGCAGTTCTTC. Its translation is CASSFGGGMGHEQFF.

For this clonotype: A junction end diverges from the germline sequence, so it may reflect a read error. CDR3 nucleotide sequence: TGCGCCGGCAGCCCCTCACCGGGACAGGAACAGCCCCAGCATTTT. Protein sequence: CAGSPSPGQEQPQHF. This sequence joins TRBV4-3 and TRBJ1-5; TRBD1 matches 8 bases. This CDR3 contains 15 residues. Germline values: CDR1 LGHNA, CDR2 YSLEER.

This clonotype was found a few times. The chain links TRBV5-4 to TRBJ2-5; tentative D call: TRBD2 (6 bases). The DNA end favors TRBJ2-1, so the J call may be wrong. CDR1 is SGHNT, CDR2 YYREEE, per germline (reference sequence). This CDR3 has 15 amino acids. The CDR3 loop reads CASSWDSHVYNEQFF. The CDR3 nucleotides are TGTGCCAGCAGCTGGGACTCGCACGTCTACAATGAGCAGTTCTTC.

The chain couples TRBV5-5 to TRBJ2-4; D unresolved. The ends were cut back, 4 bases at V and 0 bases at J, with 11 bases in the middle. Germline lookup yields CDR1 SGHKS and CDR2 YYEKEE (reference sequence). The CDR3 runs 15 residues. The CDR3 loop reads CASSVRYPAKNIQYF. The CDR3 DNA reads as TGTGCCAGCAGCGTCCGTTATCCAGCCAAAAACATTCAGTACTTC. The full variable domain, its missing parts supplied by reference TRBV5-5 and TRBJ2-4, is DAGVTQSPTHLIKTRGQQVTLRCSPISGHKSVSWYQQVLGQGPQFIFQYYEKEERGRGNFPDRFSARQFPNYSSELNVNALLLGDSALYLCASSVRYPAKNIQYFGAGTRLSVL.